This T cell receptor beta chain appears in the sequencing data of a study of blood T cell repertoires in COVID-19. Study in general: The origin of the acute and convalescent COVID-19 samples was the United States, Italy and Spain. PBMCs, B-cell-depleted T cells, or T cells provided the cDNA or gDNA that made up the material.

Per the original data handling: Reference gene primers were amplified, and this amplification served to estimate nucleated cell counts. Here immunoSEQ multiplex PCR was the method, and the copy in TCRdb shows in-frame clones only, minus some. Clone size and the V and J calls come from that table; the DNA yielded D and trimming. The sample lists 130,000 or so clones, approximately 80% occurring once. Per germline, CDR1 SGHTA and CDR2 FQGNSA. The trim removed 5 bases at V and 0 bases at J, leaving 13 bases unmatched. The CDR3 covers 19 residues. J is TRBJ1-3 and V is TRBV7-2; 10 bases line up with TRBD1. The sample consisted of peripheral blood. This clonotype was obtained from a woman aged 80 or over with acute or convalescent COVID-19. The CDR3 spells CASSTRSGTGVLSGNTIYF. The CDR3 DNA reads as TGTGCCAGCAGCACCCGTTCAGGGACAGGGGTGCTCTCTGGAAACACCATATATTTT.